These 32 T cell receptor beta chains came from one sample sequenced in a study of blood T cell repertoires in COVID-19. Some clones are missing from TCRdb's copy, which holds only in-frame ones; the method was immunoSEQ multiplex PCR. This table has fewer than 200,000 clones, around 85% appearing once. The sample comprised peripheral blood. The receptors here all came from an elderly woman with COVID-19, enrolled during active disease.

The chain has TRBV19 and TRBJ1-2; 9 bases align to TRBD1. The CDR3 length is 15 residues. Germline assignment: CDR1 LNHDA and CDR2 SQIVND (reference sequence). The ends lost 4 bases at V and 8 bases at J; junction bases unmatched: 11. CDR3 loop: CASSTGTGTSVGYTF. The CDR3 DNA is TGTGCCAGTAGTACGGGGACAGGGACTTCTGTCGGCTACACCTTC.

The chain carries TRBV5-1 and TRBJ1-4, with a tentative D call TRBD1 (5 bases). The CDR3 runs to 15 residues. V dropped 0 bases and J dropped 7 bases, with 13 bases sitting between them. Looked up from germline, CDR1 is SGHRS and CDR2 is YFSETQ. The CDR3 reads CASSLGGAQAEKLFF. The CDR3 region has the DNA TGCGCCAGCAGCTTGGGCGGGGCGCAGGCTGAAAAACTGTTTTTT.

The chain is built from TRBV5-1 and TRBJ2-3; TRBD2 agrees at 7 bases. J gave up 4 bases and V 3 bases, and 11 bases lay outside the gene matches. CDR3 length: 16 residues. Per germline, CDR1 SGHRS and CDR2 YFSETQ. The DNA of the CDR3 is TGCGCCAGCAGCTCCCCGGAGGGCGGGAGCCCAGATACGCAGTATTTT. Its protein product is CASSSPEGGSPDTQYF.

The V and J genes are TRBV11-2 and TRBJ1-5; D is ambiguous. CDR3 length: 16 residues. Looked up from germline, CDR1 is SGHAT and CDR2 is FQNNGV. V lost 1 base and J 2 bases, leaving 12 bases between the germline ends. Here the CDR3 reads CASSLGFGGGNQPQHF. CDR3 bases: TGTGCCAGCAGCTTAGGTTTCGGAGGAGGCAATCAGCCCCAGCATTTT. The full variable domain, completed using reference TRBV11-2 and TRBJ1-5, is EAGVAQSPRYKIIEKRQSVAFWCNPISGHATLYWYQQILGQGPKLLIQFQNNGVVDDSQLPKDRFSAERLKGVDSTLKIQPAKLEDSAVYLCASSLGFGGGNQPQHFGDGTRLSIL.

The chain has TRBV28 and TRBJ1-2; D is perhaps TRBD1 (6 bases). Trimming cost V 4 bases and J 7 bases, with 16 bases left between them. The CDR3 spans 14 residues. Germline-derived CDR1 and CDR2 are MDHEN and SYDVKM. The CDR3 region has the DNA TGTGCCAGCAGTTACAGGGTAGCCGGAGGTGGCTACACCTTC. It codes for CASSYRVAGGGYTF.

The chain links TRBV28 to TRBJ2-7, with D uncertain. CDR1 is MDHEN and CDR2 is SYDVKM in the germline V gene. V lost 2 bases and J 6 bases, leaving 14 bases between the germline ends. The CDR3 totals 14 residues. CDR3 region: CASSLNYRTSEQYF. The CDR3 nucleotides are TGTGCCAGCAGTTTAAACTATAGAACATCCGAGCAGTACTTC.

This clone was detected once. The J gene is TRBJ1-1, the V gene TRBV6-1; D is possibly TRBD1 (5 bases). The length of the CDR3 is 14 residues. Germline CDR1 reads MNHNS; CDR2 reads SASEGT. V lost 1 base, J lost 2 bases, and 8 bases lay in between. The CDR3 DNA follows: TGTGCCAGCAGTGAAGAGGGGTCTAACACTGAAGCTTTCTTT. Translating gives CASSEEGSNTEAFF.

The V call is TRBV14, the J call TRBJ2-4; D may be TRBD1 (6 bases). Germline loops: CDR1 SGHDN, CDR2 FVKESK. The V gene lost 4 bases and the J gene lost 8 bases, with 24 bases spanning the gap. The CDR3 extends over 17 amino acids. The CDR3 DNA sequence: TGTGCCAGCAGCCCGGGCCTATTTCAGGGGAATGAGGACATTCAGTACTTC. Residues: CASSPGLFQGNEDIQYF.

This clone has more than one count but fewer than ten. The gene calls are TRBV27 and TRBJ1-6; possibly TRBD1 for D (5 bases). The V gene's germline CDR1 is MNHEY and CDR2 SMNVEV (reference sequence). The V end lost 6 bases, the J end lost 6 bases, and 12 bases lay between the germline ends. This CDR3 contains 14 residues. CDR3 loop: CASSSGRRNSPLHF. As DNA, the CDR3 is TGTGCCAGCAGCTCAGGGAGGCGTAATTCACCCCTCCACTTT.

This sequence joins TRBV10-3 and TRBJ1-1; 11 bases are shared with TRBD1. CDR3 length: 15 amino acids. The germline gives CDR1 ENHRY, CDR2 SYGVKD. With 4 bases clipped from V and 11 bases from J, the junction kept 12 bases outside the gene matches. The CDR3: CAISAGDRGELGAFF. The CDR3 bases are TGTGCCATCAGTGCCGGGGACAGGGGGGAATTAGGGGCTTTCTTT.

The chain links TRBV6-6 to TRBJ2-6; D not certain. Germline assignment: CDR1 MNHNY and CDR2 SVGAGI (reference sequence). The CDR3 extends over 15 amino acids. The V end lost 6 bases, the J end lost 4 bases, and 13 bases lay between the germline ends. The CDR3 DNA reads as TGTGCCAGCAGCTCCTATGAGCCCGGGGCCAACGTCCTGACTTTC. It encodes CASSSYEPGANVLTF.

The chain joins TRBV6-4 to TRBJ1-2; no definite D call. Germline V CDR1 and CDR2: MRHNA, SNTAGT. This CDR3 contains 14 residues. V was shortened by 0 bases and J by 3 bases, with 8 bases between the two germline ends. The CDR3 here is CASSDSNGDYGYTF. In DNA, the CDR3 is TGTGCCAGCAGTGACTCGAACGGGGACTATGGCTACACCTTC.

The chain employs TRBV2 and TRBJ2-1, with D perhaps TRBD2 (7 bases). The CDR3 spans 13 residues. From germline, CDR1 is SNHLY and CDR2 FYNNEI. The germline V and J ends were trimmed by 11 bases and 8 bases, with 19 bases remaining between them. This chain's CDR3 is CASTRGGYDEQFF. As DNA, the CDR3 is TGTGCCTCCACGAGGGGGGGATATGATGAGCAGTTCTTC.

This chain uses TRBV11-2 with TRBJ2-3; 7 nucleotides align to TRBD1. The J segment lost 2 bases and the V segment lost 0 bases, leaving 8 bases of the junction unmatched. This CDR3 is built from 17 residues. The germline V gene has CDR1 SGHAT and CDR2 FQNNGV. CDR3 in DNA: TGTGCCAGCAGCTTAGATCAAGGGACAGCCTCCACAGATACGCAGTATTTT. Its translation: CASSLDQGTASTDTQYF.

The chain has TRBV29-1 and TRBJ2-7, with TRBD1 matching 8 bases. Losses at the gene ends were 7 bases for V and 5 bases for J; bases not matched to a gene: 4. The CDR3 runs 11 residues. Germline V gene data show CDR1 as SQVTM and CDR2 as ANQGSEA. As DNA, the CDR3 is TGCAGCGCCGGACAGGGTGACGAGCAGTACTTC. Its protein product is CSAGQGDEQYF.

J is TRBJ2-7 and V is TRBV19, with D possibly being TRBD2 (5 bases). This CDR3 comprises 13 residues. V lost 3 bases, J lost 2 bases, and 8 bases lay in between. The germline gives CDR1 LNHDA, CDR2 SQIVND (reference sequence). The CDR3 coding sequence is TGTGCCAGTAGTATCGGGGAAGCCTACGAGCAGTACTTC. Translating gives CASSIGEAYEQYF.

This clone appeared once. The DNA of the CDR3 is TGCGCCAGCAGCTTACTAGCGGGGGTTGGCAATGAGCAGTTCTTC. Translated: CASSLLAGVGNEQFF. The genes are TRBV5-1 and TRBJ2-1, with 11 bases fitting TRBD2. Trimming took 2 bases from V and 6 from J; bases not matched to a gene: 4. Germline V gives CDR1 SGHRS, CDR2 YFSETQ. The CDR3 has 15 amino acids.

The chain employs TRBV5-6 and TRBJ1-1; 7 bases are a match to TRBD1. This CDR3 region has 16 residues. Trimming at V came to 4 bases and at J to 0 bases, leaving 9 bases not matched to a gene. The germline V gene encodes CDR1 SGHDT and CDR2 YYEEEE. The CDR3 DNA sequence: TGTGCCAGCAGCACAGGGGATACAGAAATGAACACTGAAGCTTTCTTT. Amino acid sequence: CASSTGDTEMNTEAFF.

This sequence joins TRBV15 and TRBJ2-2; 9 nucleotides match TRBD1. The CDR3 consists of 17 residues. Germline V gives CDR1 LNHNV, CDR2 YYDKDF (reference sequence). J was trimmed by 5 bases and V by 5 bases; bases with no gene match: 12. CDR3 nucleotides: TGTGCCACCAGCGGCCTAACAGGGGGCCGGTGGACCGGGGAGCTGTTTTTT. It codes for CATSGLTGGRWTGELFF.

The table lists this clone with a few counts. The chain employs TRBV7-8 and TRBJ2-1; 9 bases line up with TRBD2. Germline-derived CDR1 and CDR2 are SGHVS and FQNEAQ. This CDR3 is built from 16 residues. V trimming: 1 base; J trimming: 4 bases; junction bases outside the gene matches: 5. CDR3: CASSLGSRGGYNEQFF. Written as DNA, the CDR3 is TGTGCCAGCAGCTTAGGATCGCGGGGGGGTTACAATGAGCAGTTCTTC.

The chain combines TRBV18 with TRBJ2-7; D is possibly TRBD2 (5 bases). The V gene lost 1 base and the J gene lost 4 bases, with 17 bases spanning the gap. CDR1 and CDR2 from the germline V gene are KGHSH and LQKENI. The CDR3 totals 16 residues. The CDR3 loop reads CASSPQGSQRAYEQYF. CDR3 nucleotides: TGTGCCAGCTCACCACAGGGCAGCCAGAGGGCTTACGAGCAGTACTTC.

V is TRBV7-2 and J is TRBJ1-2; the match to TRBD1 covers 7 bases. CDR3 length: 13 residues. CDR1 and CDR2 (germline): SGHTA, FQGNSA. Trimming removed 5 bases from V and 8 bases from J; junction bases left unmatched: 8. The CDR3 spells CASSASGGWGYTF. In DNA form, the CDR3 reads TGTGCCAGCAGCGCCTCAGGGGGTTGGGGCTACACCTTC.

This rearrangement joins TRBV18 to TRBJ2-1; 13 bases align to TRBD2. In germline, CDR1 is KGHSH, CDR2 LQKENI. V trimming: 2 bases; J trimming: 8 bases; junction bases outside the gene matches: 3. There are 15 residues in the CDR3. The CDR3 loop reads CASSPGTSGVDEQFF. The CDR3 coding sequence is TGTGCCAGCTCACCAGGGACTAGCGGGGTTGATGAGCAGTTCTTC.

V usage is TRBV4-1 and J usage is TRBJ1-5, with TRBD1 matching over 7 bases. This CDR3 region has 16 residues. J gave up 3 bases and V 4 bases, and 9 bases lay outside the gene matches. CDR1 MGHRA and CDR2 YSYEKL come from the germline V gene. The CDR3 loop is CASSPTDRVDNQPQHF. For the CDR3, the DNA is TGCGCCAGCAGCCCAACCGACAGGGTTGACAATCAGCCCCAGCATTTT.

The genes are TRBV2 and TRBJ2-5; D not certain. Germline CDR1 reads SNHLY; CDR2 reads FYNNEI. Trimming left V 1 base short and J 2 bases short, with 8 bases between. The CDR3 has 14 residues. CDR3 residues: CASSEVTIQETQYF. The CDR3 coding sequence is TGTGCCAGCAGTGAAGTAACTATACAAGAGACCCAGTACTTC.

The J gene is TRBJ2-1, the V gene TRBV27; 8 bases map to TRBD2. The trim removed 3 bases at V and 12 bases at J, leaving 7 bases unmatched. CDR3 length equals 13 residues. Germline V gene lookup returns CDR1 MNHEY and CDR2 SMNVEV (reference sequence). CDR3 region: CASSLYREGPQFF. DNA for the CDR3: TGTGCCAGCAGTTTGTACCGGGAGGGTCCGCAGTTCTTC.

The rearrangement uses TRBV18 and TRBJ2-3; D not resolved. The ends were cut back, 8 bases at V and 3 bases at J, with 18 bases in the middle. Germline loops: CDR1 KGHSH, CDR2 LQKENI. This CDR3 comprises 15 residues. The CDR3 region has the DNA TGTGCCAGCGCCGGGTCCGATACTCAAACAGATACGCAGTATTTT. Translated, it gives CASAGSDTQTDTQYF.

This rearrangement joins TRBV5-1 to TRBJ2-2; TRBD2 aligns across 8 bases. Germline-derived CDR1 and CDR2 are SGHRS and YFSETQ. The CDR3 contains 16 residues. V was clipped by 5 bases and J by 7 bases; unmatched bases: 13. CDR3 nucleotides: TGCGCCAGCAGACCGTCGGTAGCGGGATCGGGCGGGGAGCTGTTTTTT. This codes for CASRPSVAGSGGELFF.

This clone has just a few counts. The chain links TRBV5-1 to TRBJ1-4, with D tentatively TRBD1 (5 bases). V lost 2 bases to trimming and J lost 10 bases, with 18 bases between them. The CDR3 is 15 amino acids. Germline lookup yields CDR1 SGHRS and CDR2 YFSETQ. CDR3 region: CASSLNGQGIAKLFF. For the CDR3, the DNA is TGCGCCAGCAGCTTAAACGGGCAGGGTATTGCAAAACTGTTTTTT.

This clone was counted once. V gene TRBV5-1 combines with J gene TRBJ1-4; D may be TRBD1 (5 bases). Germline CDR1 and CDR2: SGHRS and YFSETQ. The CDR3 covers 17 residues. With 7 bases removed from V and 5 bases from J, the gap between germline ends came to 24 bases. CDR3 sequence: CASSLAGGVERNEKLFF. For the CDR3, the DNA is TGCGCCAGCTCCCTTGCGGGGGGAGTAGAGAGAAATGAAAAACTGTTTTTT.

The chain is built from TRBV7-9 and TRBJ2-5; a possible D gene is TRBD1 (6 bases). V shed 4 bases and J shed 5 bases, with 14 bases lying between them. The germline gives CDR1 SEHNR, CDR2 FQNEAQ (reference sequence). The CDR3 loop spans 14 amino acids. The CDR3: CASSSSGAGETQYF. DNA of the CDR3: TGTGCCAGCAGCTCGTCAGGGGCCGGGGAGACCCAGTACTTC.

The chain is built from TRBV3-1 (or the pseudogene TRBV3-2) and TRBJ2-5; weak D call: TRBD2 (6 bases). In germline, CDR1 is LGHDT, CDR2 YNNKEL (reference sequence). This CDR3 contains 14 residues. Trimming stripped 3 bases from V and 4 bases from J, with 12 bases between. CDR3 loop: CASSQSRGLETQYF. Here the CDR3 DNA reads TGTGCCAGCAGCCAGTCACGGGGGTTAGAGACCCAGTACTTC.